The T cell receptor (beta chain) described here comes from a study of response to subunit inactivated influenza vaccine. Study results and limitations: Authors proposed each seasonal influenza vaccination draws in few new T cells.

Via MiXCR, TCRdb re-called the RT-PCR reads, giving one row per CDR3 protein. The repertoire has 500,000 to 550,000 distinct CDR3 sequences, 6.5% to 8% of them found once; the top ten carry over 10%. This clonotype was seen repeatedly, ten times or more. What it binds is not known. At one end, the junction sequence differs from germline, possibly due to a read error. CDR3 length equals 12 residues. The V gene's germline CDR1 is DFQATT and CDR2 SNEGSKA (reference sequence). This chain connects TRBV20-1 to TRBJ2-7; the D call may be TRBD1 or TRBD2 (5 bases each). This specimen consisted of PBMCs from blood, obtained around 25 months after vaccination. This TCR derives from a man in his fifties or sixties who received an inactivated influenza vaccine. CDR3 in DNA: TGCAGTGCTAGTGAGGGGATCTACGAGCAGTACTTT. Protein sequence: CSASEGIYEQYF.